This T cell receptor (beta chain) is from a study of T cell repertoires in cytomegalovirus infection. Study background: Epitope selection comprised recently identified HLA-C-restricted CMV epitopes and well-studied HLA-B-restricted CMV epitopes. CMV infection together with matching HLA type was indicated by public TCR beta signatures. Study observations and caveats: In two of eight donors, the top clonotype was HLA-C-restricted CMV-specific. Pooled public TCR beta family frequency picked out CMV carriers with the relevant HLA.

TCRdb analysed the reads with MiXCR anew, one entry per CDR3 protein. The sample shows 100,000 to 120,000 distinct CDR3 sequences, about 33% of them seen only once. Regarding this clonotype: The antigen is undetermined.

The sample was CD8+ T cells from cultured PBMCs, taken from culture after CMV antigen stimulation. This clonotype was sampled from a human donor in good health (CMV status not recorded). Some clones in this sample may be carry-over from other donors' samples.

CDR3 DNA sequence: TGTGCCAGCAGCCTTCCCGACAGGGGGGAAGGCGAGCAGTTCTTC. Its translation: CASSLPDRGEGEQFF. This rearrangement joins TRBV5-4 to TRBJ2-1, with 9 bases lining up with TRBD1. J was trimmed by 10 bases and V by 4 bases; bases with no gene match: 12. Germline V gene data show CDR1 as SGHNT and CDR2 as YYREEE (reference sequence). This CDR3 is built from 15 residues.